Listed below are T cell receptor beta chains from one sample, sequenced in a study of vaccination and CD4 T cells after COVID-19. MiXCR was run by TCRdb on the PCR reads, yielding one entry per CDR3 protein. The repertoire holds some 7,200 distinct CDR3 sequences, with roughly 44% as singletons. Antigens of these TCRs are unknown. The sequenced sample was CD4+ T cells from blood, cultured in vitro. The source of these receptors is a human donor in good health. CDR3s include the opening cysteine and the closing phenylalanine or tryptophan.

v_gene	CDR3aa
TRBV12-3/TRBV12-4	CASSFEGPYGYTF
TRBV10-1	CAASARGNSNQPQHF
TRBV20-1	CSARDSGDTQYF
TRBV7-2	CASSPGDRGTDTQYF
TRBV6-5	CASSYSLPGSSTQYF
TRBV12-3/TRBV12-4	CASSASGSGYSPLHF
TRBV7-6	CASSPDLNTEAFF
TRBV7-2	CASSRGLTDTQYF
TRBV19	CASSTGQGNQPQHF
TRBV18	CASSRAGSFYEQYF
TRBV27	CASNREFGTGELFF
TRBV5-4	CASSYSRGPNSPLHF
TRBV6-1	CASSPGGDYGYTF
TRBV6-1	CATKPLGGSTDTQYF
TRBV14	CASSVRDRGLSPLHF
TRBV20-1	CSARGGLGGETQYF
TRBV7-9	CASSLSSGNANEQFF
TRBV6-5	CASSYTTRFNEQFF
TRBV7-9	CASSSVQGGNTEAFF
TRBV6-5	CASSYSRGGDEQYF
TRBV7-2	CASSLGLGTGELFF
TRBV19	CASSPFGGAASEQFF
TRBV19	CASSIGGGSISETQYF